This entry lists 11 T cell receptor beta chains sequenced from one sample in a study of cytomegalovirus exposure and HLA in healthy donors. The PCR had 60 Vbeta and 13 Jbeta primers. The data were produced by immunoSEQ multiplex PCR, yet TCRdb's version contains in-frame clones alone and is incomplete. This listing includes approximately 80,000 clones. The sequenced material came from PBMCs. The receptors shown here come from a man aged 18 to 35 in good health and CMV-seropositive.

The V call is TRBV6-1, the J call TRBJ2-3; 7 bases agree with TRBD2. Germline CDR1 MNHNS, CDR2 SASEGT. The ends lost 0 bases at V and 3 bases at J; junction bases unmatched: 6. CDR3 length: 16 amino acids. The CDR3: CASSEALGEGTDTQYF. CDR3 coding DNA: TGTGCCAGCAGTGAAGCGCTAGGGGAGGGGACAGATACGCAGTATTTT.

The rearrangement joins TRBV2 to TRBJ2-1; 8 bases map to TRBD2. The CDR3 runs 13 residues. The germline CDR1 and CDR2 sequences are SNHLY and FYNNEI. Trimming at V came to 11 bases and at J to 5 bases, leaving 8 bases not matched to a gene. This chain's CDR3 is CADRLAYDNEQFF. DNA for the CDR3: TGTGCCGACCGACTAGCGTACGACAATGAGCAGTTCTTC.

The rearrangement joins TRBV4-2 to TRBJ1-1; TRBD1 aligns across 7 bases. The junction had 6 bases not matched to a gene; V was cut back by 1 base and J by 4 bases. Germline-derived CDR1 and CDR2 are LGHNA and YNFKEQ. The CDR3 totals 15 residues. In DNA form, the CDR3 reads TGTGCCAGCAGCCAAGTCGGGACAGAAGCCACTGAAGCTTTCTTT. Protein sequence: CASSQVGTEATEAFF.

The rearrangement uses TRBV4-1 and TRBJ2-3, with D tentatively TRBD2 (5 bases). The V gene's germline CDR1 is MGHRA and CDR2 YSYEKL. The CDR3 extends over 15 amino acids. Trimming shortened V by 3 bases and J by 4 bases, and 14 bases separated the two germline ends. CDR3 region: CASSQDREGSDTQYF. CDR3 in DNA: TGCGCCAGCAGCCAGGATCGTGAGGGCTCAGATACGCAGTATTTT.

Here the CDR3 reads CASSLMGEESQFF. The CDR3 DNA sequence: TGCGCCAGCAGCTTGATGGGGGAGGAGTCGCAGTTCTTC. The J gene is TRBJ2-1, the V gene TRBV5-1; TRBD2 is a possible D gene (6 bases). V lost 1 base to trimming and J lost 12 bases, with 14 bases between them. Germline CDR1 reads SGHRS; CDR2 reads YFSETQ. CDR3 size: 13 residues.

The chain carries TRBV9 and TRBJ2-3, with 10 bases fitting TRBD1. Unmatched junction bases numbered 6, after V lost 2 bases and J lost 6 bases. There are 15 residues in the CDR3. Germline CDR1 is SGDLS and CDR2 is YYNGEE. The CDR3 sequence is CASSVWRTGGDTQYF. CDR3 in DNA: TGTGCCAGCAGCGTCTGGCGGACAGGGGGGGATACGCAGTATTTT.

The chain links TRBV5-1 to TRBJ2-7, with D perhaps matching TRBD2 (6 bases). The V end was cut by 1 base, the J end by 6 bases, with 11 bases between. The germline gives CDR1 SGHRS, CDR2 YFSETQ. CDR3 length: 13 residues. As DNA, the CDR3 is TGCGCCAGCAGCTTGTCCAGGGAGGCCGAGCAGTACTTC. Translated: CASSLSREAEQYF.

This rearrangement joins TRBV28 to TRBJ2-6; the D is unclear. V lost 6 bases to trimming and J lost 1 base, with 10 bases between them. Germline-derived CDR1 and CDR2 are MDHEN and SYDVKM. CDR3 size: 15 residues. In DNA form, the CDR3 reads TGTGCCAGCAGCCCTGGCAGTTCTGGGGCCAACGTCCTGACTTTC. Residues: CASSPGSSGANVLTF.

V gene TRBV13 combines with J gene TRBJ2-7; 10 nucleotides align to TRBD1. V dropped 5 bases and J dropped 1; count of bases not matched to a gene: 5. Germline lookup yields CDR1 PRHDT and CDR2 FYEKMQ (reference sequence). CDR3 length: 15 amino acids. The DNA of the CDR3 is TGTGCCAGCAGCGAAATGGGACAGGGGTCCTACGAGCAGTACTTC. Translated, it gives CASSEMGQGSYEQYF.

The J gene is TRBJ1-1, the V gene TRBV4-2; weak D call: TRBD1 (6 bases). V was shortened by 4 bases and J by 1 base, with 10 bases between the two germline ends. The CDR3 runs to 14 residues. Germline V gene sequence: CDR1 LGHNA, CDR2 YNFKEQ. The CDR3 protein is CASSLGTTNTEAFF. CDR3 sequence (DNA): TGTGCCAGCAGCCTCGGGACAACGAACACTGAAGCTTTCTTT.

V usage is TRBV19 and J usage is TRBJ2-7; the D gene is possibly TRBD2 (6 bases). V was shortened by 9 bases and J by 3 bases, with 21 bases between the two germline ends. Looked up from germline, CDR1 is LNHDA and CDR2 is SQIVND (reference sequence). This CDR3 is built from 15 residues. The CDR3 DNA follows: TGTGCCAGCCGTGCGGGGCCCCAAGAAAGCTACGAGCAGTACTTC. It yields the protein CASRAGPQESYEQYF.